Shown below are 26 T cell receptor beta chains from a single sample sequenced in a study of cytomegalovirus exposure and HLA in healthy donors. In the PCR, 60 Vbeta and 13 Jbeta primers were used. Assay used: immunoSEQ multiplex PCR; TCRdb lists only in-frame clones, some missing. Of fewer than 200,000 clones listed, roughly 87% were seen once; the top ten hold about 1.6%. The sample consisted of PBMCs. Every receptor here comes from a man aged 45-60 years in good health and CMV-seronegative.

The rearrangement uses TRBV7-2 and TRBJ2-5, with D maybe TRBD1 (6 bases). The CDR3 is made up of 13 amino acids. Germline V gene sequence: CDR1 SGHTA, CDR2 FQGNSA. The ends were cut back, 4 bases at V and 5 bases at J, with 11 bases in the middle. CDR3 residues: CASSSWGPETQYF. CDR3 DNA: TGTGCCAGCAGCTCGTGGGGGCCGGAGACCCAGTACTTC.

The chain has TRBV10-3 and TRBJ2-4; 10 bases fit TRBD2. The CDR3 is 20 amino acids. After removal of 2 bases from V and 5 bases from J, the junction contained 18 bases not matched to a gene. Germline-derived CDR1 and CDR2 are ENHRY and SYGVKD. This CDR3 reads CAISESGIGKRGTSENIQYF. CDR3 bases: TGTGCCATCAGTGAGAGCGGAATCGGGAAGAGGGGGACTAGCGAAAACATTCAGTACTTC.

CDR3 sequence (DNA): TGTGCCAGCGGGGGACAGACTCCGAACACTGAAGCTTTCTTT. Amino acid sequence: CASGGQTPNTEAFF. The chain employs TRBV9 and TRBJ1-1; the match to TRBD1 covers 7 bases. V lost 7 bases to trimming and J lost 1 base; unmatched junction nucleotides: 7. The CDR3 consists of 14 residues. From germline, CDR1 is SGDLS and CDR2 YYNGEE.

The genes are TRBV7-2 and TRBJ1-6; 9 bases fit TRBD1. With V trimmed by 2 bases and J by 11 bases, 7 bases remained unmatched. The germline gives CDR1 SGHTA, CDR2 FQGNSA. The CDR3 consists of 15 residues. The CDR3 here is CASSLTPGQGPPLHF. Written as DNA, the CDR3 is TGTGCCAGCAGCTTAACTCCGGGACAGGGCCCACCCCTCCACTTT.

The table lists this clone with a few counts. J is TRBJ2-7 and V is TRBV6-6, with D perhaps TRBD2 (6 bases). The CDR3 totals 13 residues. The germline V gene has CDR1 MNHNY and CDR2 SVGAGI (reference sequence). V was trimmed by 2 bases and J by 2 bases, leaving 7 bases between them. This CDR3 reads CASSYPGAYEQYF. DNA for the CDR3: TGTGCCAGCAGTTACCCGGGGGCCTACGAGCAGTACTTC.

The chain combines TRBV5-6 with TRBJ2-3; TRBD1 matches at 10 bases. V lost 3 bases, J lost 4 bases, and 5 bases stayed unmatched. This CDR3 has 15 amino acids. In germline, CDR1 is SGHDT, CDR2 YYEEEE. The CDR3 DNA sequence: TGTGCCAGCAGCTCGGGACAGGGGAGTCCAGATACGCAGTATTTT. This sequence encodes CASSSGQGSPDTQYF.

This chain uses TRBV11-2 with TRBJ1-1; perhaps TRBD1 as D (5 bases). Germline values: CDR1 SGHAT, CDR2 FQNNGV. V gave up 0 bases and J gave up 7 bases, with 12 bases separating them. There are 14 residues in the CDR3. This CDR3 is CASSLEGGSNEAFF. CDR3 coding DNA: TGTGCCAGCAGCTTAGAGGGGGGGTCAAATGAAGCTTTCTTT.

The rearrangement uses TRBV7-2 and TRBJ2-1; 8 nucleotides agree with TRBD1. The CDR3 has 15 amino acids. Per germline, CDR1 SGHTA and CDR2 FQGNSA. The V gene end was trimmed by 5 bases and the J gene end by 5 bases; junction bases not matched to a gene: 8. The CDR3 DNA reads as TGTGCCAGCAGCCCTGGACAGGGACTCGACAATGAGCAGTTCTTC. It is translated as CASSPGQGLDNEQFF.

This chain links TRBV5-8 with TRBJ1-1; D call uncertain. V was trimmed by 1 base and J by 1 base, leaving 11 bases between them. This CDR3 is built from 15 residues. CDR1 and CDR2 from the germline V gene are SGHTS and YDEGEE. The CDR3: CASSLYSGRNTEAFF. In DNA form, the CDR3 reads TGTGCCAGCAGCTTGTACAGTGGGAGGAACACTGAAGCTTTCTTT.

V gene TRBV4-1 combines with J gene TRBJ2-3, with D unclear. With 1 base removed from V and 6 bases from J, the gap between germline ends came to 11 bases. The germline V gene has CDR1 MGHRA and CDR2 YSYEKL. The CDR3 is 14 amino acids. The CDR3 DNA follows: TGCGCCAGCAGCCAAGTTTCTAGGTCCGATACGCAGTATTTT. The encoded protein is CASSQVSRSDTQYF.

About this clone: It is likely a read error, because the conserved phenylalanine at the end of the CDR3 is missing. The rearrangement links TRBV15 to TRBJ1-5; 7 positions agree with TRBD1. The CDR3 contains 15 residues. Germline CDR1 LNHNV, CDR2 YYDKDF (reference sequence). The V segment lost 0 bases and the J segment 1 base; nucleotides outside the gene matches: 0. The CDR3 DNA reads as TGTGCCACCAGCAGAGAGACAGGGAGCAATCAGCCCCAGCATCTT. Amino acids: CATSRETGSNQPQHL.

This chain connects TRBV7-9 to TRBJ2-2, with 10 nucleotides matching TRBD2. The CDR3 is 18 amino acids. The germline V gene has CDR1 SEHNR and CDR2 FQNEAQ (reference sequence). V shed 2 bases and J 5 bases; nucleotides not matched to a gene: 11. CDR3 amino acids: CASSLTPITSGDTGELFF. CDR3 sequence (DNA): TGTGCCAGCAGCTTAACCCCCATAACTAGCGGGGATACCGGGGAGCTGTTTTTT.

This chain connects TRBV7-2 to TRBJ2-1; 10 bases map to TRBD1. The CDR3 extends over 15 amino acids. Germline CDR1 SGHTA, CDR2 FQGNSA. V lost 5 bases to trimming and J lost 7 bases; unmatched junction nucleotides: 8. The CDR3 DNA reads TGTGCCAGCAGCACGAGGGACAGGGGAAGGAATGAGCAGTTCTTC. Translation: CASSTRDRGRNEQFF.

The CDR3 DNA sequence: TGTGCCAGTAGTATAGGTTGGGGGGACAATTCACCCCTCCACTTT. Amino acids: CASSIGWGDNSPLHF. This rearrangement joins TRBV19 to TRBJ1-6; D may be TRBD1 (5 bases). Germline V gene data show CDR1 as LNHDA and CDR2 as SQIVND (reference sequence). The CDR3 has 15 amino acids. Trimming shortened V by 1 base and J by 7 bases, and 11 bases separated the two germline ends.

This rearrangement joins TRBV7-3 to TRBJ2-1, with D unresolved. Trimming took off 1 base at V and 7 bases at J, with 14 bases between the two ends. The CDR3 totals 15 residues. Germline assignment: CDR1 SGHTA and CDR2 FQGTGA. CDR3 in amino acids: CASSLMNLNRNEQFF. The CDR3 DNA reads TGTGCCAGCAGCTTAATGAATTTGAATCGGAATGAGCAGTTCTTC.

The chain employs TRBV4-3 and TRBJ2-1; 7 positions agree with TRBD1. In germline, CDR1 is LGHNA, CDR2 YSLEER. The V gene end was trimmed by 2 bases and the J gene end by 4 bases; junction bases not matched to a gene: 5. CDR3 length: 15 amino acids. CDR3 DNA: TGCGCCAGCAGCCAACCAGGACAGGATTACAATGAGCAGTTCTTC. Translated: CASSQPGQDYNEQFF.

J is TRBJ1-1 and V is TRBV4-2; the D is unclear. The CDR3 runs 15 residues. The germline V gene has CDR1 LGHNA and CDR2 YNFKEQ. V lost 3 bases and J lost 3, with 14 bases in between. Written as DNA, the CDR3 is TGTGCCAGCAGCCAGGAGACGGGATGGCACACTGAAGCTTTCTTT. It translates to CASSQETGWHTEAFF.

CDR3 in DNA: TGCGCCAGCAGCGGAGGGACAGGGGGGTACCAAGAGACCCAGTACTTC. It specifies CASSGGTGGYQETQYF. The chain couples TRBV5-1 to TRBJ2-5; 11 bases are a match to TRBD1. The V gene's germline CDR1 is SGHRS and CDR2 YFSETQ. The CDR3 has 16 residues. V lost 4 bases and J lost 0; bases outside the gene matches: 5.

This chain joins TRBV7-9 and TRBJ2-2; 8 nucleotides agree with TRBD2. The length of the CDR3 is 16 residues. The germline V gene has CDR1 SEHNR and CDR2 FQNEAQ (reference sequence). Unmatched junction bases numbered 11, after V lost 4 bases and J lost 7 bases. The CDR3 DNA sequence: TGTGCCAGCAGCTGGGTCCCGGGACTAGTTTACGGGGAGCTGTTTTTT. As protein: CASSWVPGLVYGELFF.

The rearrangement links TRBV7-9 to TRBJ2-5, with D perhaps TRBD1 (5 bases). Germline CDR1 and CDR2: SEHNR and FQNEAQ (reference sequence). Trimming removed 0 bases from V and 2 bases from J, with 7 bases in between. The CDR3 extends over 14 amino acids. The CDR3 DNA reads TGTGCCAGCAGCTTAGCGACAGTTCAAGAGACCCAGTACTTC. Amino acids: CASSLATVQETQYF.

The rearrangement links TRBV7-2 to TRBJ1-2; the match to TRBD1 covers 7 bases. The J segment lost 3 bases and the V segment lost 5 bases, leaving 12 bases of the junction unmatched. The CDR3 loop spans 16 amino acids. CDR1 and CDR2 (germline): SGHTA, FQGNSA. The CDR3 loop reads CASSKVTWTGDYGYTF. The CDR3 coding sequence is TGTGCCAGCAGCAAAGTAACCTGGACAGGAGACTATGGCTACACCTTC.

The gene calls are TRBV25-1 and TRBJ1-5; 7 bases align to TRBD1. The CDR3 runs to 15 residues. Looked up from germline, CDR1 is MGHDK and CDR2 is SYGVNS. V dropped 2 bases and J dropped 3; count of bases not matched to a gene: 4. The CDR3 sequence: CASSEGTAPNQPQHF. In DNA form, the CDR3 reads TGTGCCAGCAGTGAAGGGACAGCCCCCAATCAGCCCCAGCATTTT.

This chain connects TRBV7-2 to TRBJ1-1, with a weak D call TRBD1 (6 bases). Germline CDR1 is SGHTA and CDR2 is FQGNSA. Between the trimmed V and J ends, which lost 5 bases and 2 bases, there was a span of 12 bases. This CDR3 is built from 14 residues. The CDR3, as DNA: TGTGCCAGCAGCATAGGGGGGGTCAACACTGAAGCTTTCTTT. It specifies CASSIGGVNTEAFF.

CDR3 sequence reads: CASSSGAAETQYF. CDR3 bases: TGTGCCAGCAGCAGCGGGGCGGCAGAGACCCAGTACTTC. The chain combines TRBV7-2 with TRBJ2-5; TRBD2 aligns across 7 bases. Germline-derived CDR1 and CDR2 are SGHTA and FQGNSA. The V and J ends lost 5 bases and 4 bases, in that order; junction bases with no gene match: 4. The CDR3 runs to 13 residues.

The gene calls are TRBV5-1 and TRBJ1-2, with 9 bases identical to TRBD1. Germline V gene lookup returns CDR1 SGHRS and CDR2 YFSETQ. The trim removed 4 bases at V and 6 bases at J, leaving 4 bases unmatched. The length of the CDR3 is 13 residues. DNA of the CDR3: TGCGCCAGCAGCCCGGACAGGGGAAATGGCTACACCTTC. Amino acid sequence: CASSPDRGNGYTF. Looking up the rest from reference TRBV5-1 and TRBJ1-2 gives the full variable domain: KAGVTQTPRYLIKTRGQQVTLSCSPISGHRSVSWYQQTPGQGLQFLFEYFSETQRNKGNFPGRFSGRQFSNSRSEMNVSTLELGDSALYLCASSPDRGNGYTFGSGTRLTVV.

This clone occurred once. This sequence joins TRBV4-2 and TRBJ2-7, with TRBD2 identical over 12 bases. The CDR3 length is 17 residues. V was clipped by 1 base and J by 7 bases; unmatched bases: 11. Germline-derived CDR1 and CDR2 are LGHNA and YNFKEQ. The CDR3 sequence is CASSQVLAGGTFEEQYF. In nucleotides, the CDR3 is TGTGCCAGCAGCCAAGTTCTAGCGGGGGGGACGTTTGAGGAGCAGTACTTC.